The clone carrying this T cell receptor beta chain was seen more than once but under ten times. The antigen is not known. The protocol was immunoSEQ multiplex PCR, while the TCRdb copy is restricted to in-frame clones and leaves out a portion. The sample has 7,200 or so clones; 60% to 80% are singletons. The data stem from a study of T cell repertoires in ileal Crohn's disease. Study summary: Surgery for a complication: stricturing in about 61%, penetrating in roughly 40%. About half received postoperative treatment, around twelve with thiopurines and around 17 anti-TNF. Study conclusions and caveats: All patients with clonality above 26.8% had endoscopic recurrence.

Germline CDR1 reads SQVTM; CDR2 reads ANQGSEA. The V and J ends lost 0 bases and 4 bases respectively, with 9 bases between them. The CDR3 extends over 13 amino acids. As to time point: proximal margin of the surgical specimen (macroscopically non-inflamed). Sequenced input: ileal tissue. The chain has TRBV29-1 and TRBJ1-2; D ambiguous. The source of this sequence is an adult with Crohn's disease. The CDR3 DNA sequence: TGCAGCGTTGAAGATGGGTACGGCTATGGCTACACCTTC. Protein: CSVEDGYGYGYTF. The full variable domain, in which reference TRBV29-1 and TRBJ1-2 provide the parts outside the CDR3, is SAVISQKPSRDICQRGTSLTIQCQVDSQVTMMFWYRQQPGQSLTLIATANQGSEATYESGFVIDKFPISRPNLTFSTLTVSNMSPEDSSIYLCSVEDGYGYGYTFGSGTRLTVV.